This entry features one TCR beta chain sequence. Germline V lookup: CDR1 GTSNPN, CDR2 SVGIG (reference sequence). After removal of 3 bases from V and 5 bases from J, the junction contained 3 bases not matched to a gene. This CDR3 is built from 12 residues. The sample belongs to a study of blood T cell repertoires in COVID-19. Measured with immunoSEQ multiplex PCR; TCRdb has only the in-frame clones, and not every one. The sample lists 150,000 to 200,000 clones, 80% to 90% occurring once. The genes are TRBV30 and TRBJ1-1; 7 bases match TRBD1. The clonotype was recovered from a man younger than 40 with active or convalescent COVID-19. The sequenced material came from peripheral blood. CDR3 coding DNA: TGTGCCTGGAGCGAGACAGGGACTGAAGCTTTCTTT. Protein: CAWSETGTEAFF.